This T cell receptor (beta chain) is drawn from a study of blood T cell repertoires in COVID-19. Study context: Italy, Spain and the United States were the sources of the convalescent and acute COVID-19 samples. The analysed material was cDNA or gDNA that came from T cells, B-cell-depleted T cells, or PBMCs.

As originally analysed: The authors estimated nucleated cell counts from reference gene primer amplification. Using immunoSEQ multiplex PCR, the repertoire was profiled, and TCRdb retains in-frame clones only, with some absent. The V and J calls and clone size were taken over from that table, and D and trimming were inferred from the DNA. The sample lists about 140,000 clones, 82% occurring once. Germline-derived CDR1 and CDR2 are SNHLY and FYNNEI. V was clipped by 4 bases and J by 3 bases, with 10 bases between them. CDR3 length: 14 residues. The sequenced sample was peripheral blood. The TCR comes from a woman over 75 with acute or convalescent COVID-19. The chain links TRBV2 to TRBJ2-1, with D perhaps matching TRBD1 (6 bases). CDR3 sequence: CASSVDRLYNEQFF. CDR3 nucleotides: TGTGCCAGCAGTGTAGACAGGCTCTACAATGAGCAGTTCTTC.